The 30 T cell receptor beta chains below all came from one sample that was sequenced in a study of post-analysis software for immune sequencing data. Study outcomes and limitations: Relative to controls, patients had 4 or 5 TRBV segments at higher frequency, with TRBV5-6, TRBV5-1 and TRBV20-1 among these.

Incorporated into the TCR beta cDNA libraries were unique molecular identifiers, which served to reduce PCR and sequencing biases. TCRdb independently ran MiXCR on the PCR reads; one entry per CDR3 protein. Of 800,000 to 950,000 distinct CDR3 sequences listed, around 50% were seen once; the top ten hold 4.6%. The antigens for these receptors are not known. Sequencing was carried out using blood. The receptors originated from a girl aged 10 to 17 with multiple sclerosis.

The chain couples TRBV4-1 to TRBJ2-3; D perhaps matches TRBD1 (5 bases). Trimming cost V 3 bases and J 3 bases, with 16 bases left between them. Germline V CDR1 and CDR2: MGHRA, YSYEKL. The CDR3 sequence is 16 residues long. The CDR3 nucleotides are TGCGCCAGCAGCCAGATCTCCCGCCCAGGGACAGATACGCAGTATTTT. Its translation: CASSQISRPGTDTQYF.

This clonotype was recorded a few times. CDR3 amino acids: CASGQGYSNQPQHF. The CDR3 bases are TGTGCCAGCGGACAGGGGTATAGCAATCAGCCCCAGCATTTT. This chain connects TRBV27 to TRBJ1-5; 9 bases are a match to TRBD1. V lost 8 bases, J lost 0 bases, and 2 bases stayed unmatched. The CDR3 covers 14 residues. Germline loops: CDR1 MNHEY, CDR2 SMNVEV (reference sequence).

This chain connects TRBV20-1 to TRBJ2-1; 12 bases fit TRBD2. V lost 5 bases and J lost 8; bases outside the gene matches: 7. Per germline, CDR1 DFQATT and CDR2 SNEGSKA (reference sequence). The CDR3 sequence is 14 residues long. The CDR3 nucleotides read TGCAGTGCTCAAACTAGCGGGGGGTGGGATGAGCAGTTCTTC. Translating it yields CSAQTSGGWDEQFF.

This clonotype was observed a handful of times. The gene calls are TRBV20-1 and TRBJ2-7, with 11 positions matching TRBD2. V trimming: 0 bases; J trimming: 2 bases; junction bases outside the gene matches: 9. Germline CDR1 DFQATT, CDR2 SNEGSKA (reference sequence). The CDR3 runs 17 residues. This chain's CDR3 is CSARDFLAGGNTYEQYF. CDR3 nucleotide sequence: TGCAGTGCTAGAGATTTCTTAGCGGGGGGGAATACCTACGAGCAGTACTTC.

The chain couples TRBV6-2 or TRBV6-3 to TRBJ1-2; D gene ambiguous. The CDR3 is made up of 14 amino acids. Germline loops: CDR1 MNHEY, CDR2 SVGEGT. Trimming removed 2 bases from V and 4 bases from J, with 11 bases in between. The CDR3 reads CASSYRPRAYGYTF. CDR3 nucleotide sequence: TGTGCCAGCAGTTACCGTCCGAGGGCCTATGGCTACACCTTC.

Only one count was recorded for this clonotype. The CDR3 DNA reads TGTGCCAGCAGTGAAAGTCGTTCGAACATTCAGTACTTC. This gives the protein CASSESRSNIQYF. This chain links TRBV2 with TRBJ2-4; D gene ambiguous. Germline CDR1 reads SNHLY; CDR2 reads FYNNEI. This CDR3 has 13 amino acids. The V and J ends lost 2 bases and 7 bases respectively, with 9 bases between them.

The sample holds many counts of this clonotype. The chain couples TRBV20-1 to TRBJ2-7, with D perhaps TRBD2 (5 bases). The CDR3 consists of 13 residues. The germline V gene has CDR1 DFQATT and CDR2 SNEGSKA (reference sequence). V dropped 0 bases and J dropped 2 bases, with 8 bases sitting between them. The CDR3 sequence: CSARERAAYEQYF. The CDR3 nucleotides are TGCAGTGCTAGAGAGCGGGCGGCCTACGAGCAGTACTTC.

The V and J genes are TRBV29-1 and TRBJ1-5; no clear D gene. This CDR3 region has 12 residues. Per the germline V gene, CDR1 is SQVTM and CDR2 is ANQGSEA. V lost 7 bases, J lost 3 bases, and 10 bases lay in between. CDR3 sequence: CSAGGNNQPQHF. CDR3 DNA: TGCAGCGCAGGAGGTAACAATCAGCCCCAGCATTTT. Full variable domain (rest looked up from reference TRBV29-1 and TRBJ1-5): SAVISQKPSRDICQRGTSLTIQCQVDSQVTMMFWYRQQPGQSLTLIATANQGSEATYESGFVIDKFPISRPNLTFSTLTVSNMSPEDSSIYLCSAGGNNQPQHFGDGTRLSIL.

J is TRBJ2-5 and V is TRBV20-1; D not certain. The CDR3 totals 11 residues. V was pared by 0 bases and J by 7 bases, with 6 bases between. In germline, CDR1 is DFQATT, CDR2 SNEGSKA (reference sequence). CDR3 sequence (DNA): TGCAGTGCTAGAGATTTTGGGACCCAGTACTTC. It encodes CSARDFGTQYF.

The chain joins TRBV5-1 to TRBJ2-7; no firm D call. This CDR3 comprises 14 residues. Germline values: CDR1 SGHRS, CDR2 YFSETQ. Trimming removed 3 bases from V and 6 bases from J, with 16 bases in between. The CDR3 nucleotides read TGCGCCAGCAGCTCATTAGCAACCGGGTCCGAGCAGTACTTC. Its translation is CASSSLATGSEQYF. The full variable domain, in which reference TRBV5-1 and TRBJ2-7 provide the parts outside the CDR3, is KAGVTQTPRYLIKTRGQQVTLSCSPISGHRSVSWYQQTPGQGLQFLFEYFSETQRNKGNFPGRFSGRQFSNSRSEMNVSTLELGDSALYLCASSSLATGSEQYFGPGTRLTVT.

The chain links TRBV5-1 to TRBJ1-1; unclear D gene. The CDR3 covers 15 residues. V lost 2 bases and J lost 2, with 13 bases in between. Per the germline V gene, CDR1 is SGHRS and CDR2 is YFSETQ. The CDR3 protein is CASSFFWTGNTEAFF. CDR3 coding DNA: TGCGCCAGCAGCTTCTTTTGGACGGGCAACACTGAAGCTTTCTTT.

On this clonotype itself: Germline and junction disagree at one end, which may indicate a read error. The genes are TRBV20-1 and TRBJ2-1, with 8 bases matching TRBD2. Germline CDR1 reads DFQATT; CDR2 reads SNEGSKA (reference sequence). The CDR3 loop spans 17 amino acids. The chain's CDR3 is CSAPLAGGGISYNGQFF. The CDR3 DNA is TGCAGTGCTCCCCTCGCGGGGGGCGGAATCTCCTACAATGGGCAGTTCTTC.

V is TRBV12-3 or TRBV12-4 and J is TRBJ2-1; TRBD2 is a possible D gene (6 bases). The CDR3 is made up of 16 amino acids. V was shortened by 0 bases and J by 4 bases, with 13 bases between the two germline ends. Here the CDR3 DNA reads TGTGCCAGCAGTTTAGCGGAGGGGCTAGATTACAATGAGCAGTTCTTC. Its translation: CASSLAEGLDYNEQFF.

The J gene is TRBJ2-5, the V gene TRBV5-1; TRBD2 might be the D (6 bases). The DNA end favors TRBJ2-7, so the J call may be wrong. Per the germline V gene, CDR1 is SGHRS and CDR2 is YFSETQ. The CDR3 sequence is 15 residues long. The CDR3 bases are TGCGCCAGCAGGCTAACCGGGACTGAGACCTACGAGCAGTACTTC. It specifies CASRLTGTETYEQYF.

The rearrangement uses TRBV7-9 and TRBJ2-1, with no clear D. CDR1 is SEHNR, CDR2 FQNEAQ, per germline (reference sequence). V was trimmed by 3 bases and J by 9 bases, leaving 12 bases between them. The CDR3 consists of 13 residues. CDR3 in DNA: TGTGCCAGCAGCTTTGTACAACTCAGTGAGCAGTTCTTC. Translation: CASSFVQLSEQFF.

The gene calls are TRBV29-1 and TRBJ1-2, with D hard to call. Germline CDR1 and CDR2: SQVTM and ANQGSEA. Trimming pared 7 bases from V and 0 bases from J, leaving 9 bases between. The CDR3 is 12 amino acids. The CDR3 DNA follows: TGCAGCGCTGGACGTACTAACTATGGCTACACCTTC. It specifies CSAGRTNYGYTF.

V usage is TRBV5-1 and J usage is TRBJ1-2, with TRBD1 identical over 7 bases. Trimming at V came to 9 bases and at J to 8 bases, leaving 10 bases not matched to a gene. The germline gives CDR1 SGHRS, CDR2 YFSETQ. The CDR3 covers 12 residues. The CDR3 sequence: CATGQTGPGYTF. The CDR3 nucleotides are TGCGCCACCGGACAGACAGGGCCCGGCTACACCTTC.

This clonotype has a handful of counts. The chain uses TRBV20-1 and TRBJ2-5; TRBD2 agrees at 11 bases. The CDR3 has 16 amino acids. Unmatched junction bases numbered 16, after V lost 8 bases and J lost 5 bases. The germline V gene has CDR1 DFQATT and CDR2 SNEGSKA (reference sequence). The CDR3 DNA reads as TGCAGTACCGGGACTAGCGGAACCCGGTCGATGGAGACCCAGTACTTC. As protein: CSTGTSGTRSMETQYF.

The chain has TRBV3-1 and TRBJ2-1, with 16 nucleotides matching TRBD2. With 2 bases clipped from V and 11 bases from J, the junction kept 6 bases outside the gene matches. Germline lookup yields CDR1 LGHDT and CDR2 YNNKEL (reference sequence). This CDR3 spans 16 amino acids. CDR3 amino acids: CASSQQGTSGGVQQFF. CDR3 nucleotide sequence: TGTGCCAGCAGCCAACAGGGGACTAGCGGGGGGGTACAGCAGTTCTTC.

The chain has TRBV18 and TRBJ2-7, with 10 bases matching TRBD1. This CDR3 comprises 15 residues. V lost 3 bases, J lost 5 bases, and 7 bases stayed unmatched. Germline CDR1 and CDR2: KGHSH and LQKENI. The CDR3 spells CASSPTGQGNHEQYF. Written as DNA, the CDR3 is TGTGCCAGCTCACCTACGGGACAGGGGAACCACGAGCAGTACTTC.

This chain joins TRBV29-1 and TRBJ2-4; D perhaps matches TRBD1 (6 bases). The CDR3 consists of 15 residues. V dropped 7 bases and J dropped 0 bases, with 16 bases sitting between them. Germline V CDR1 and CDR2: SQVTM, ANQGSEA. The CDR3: CSEGDKNIAKNIQYF. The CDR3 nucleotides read TGCAGCGAGGGGGACAAAAACATAGCCAAAAACATTCAGTACTTC.

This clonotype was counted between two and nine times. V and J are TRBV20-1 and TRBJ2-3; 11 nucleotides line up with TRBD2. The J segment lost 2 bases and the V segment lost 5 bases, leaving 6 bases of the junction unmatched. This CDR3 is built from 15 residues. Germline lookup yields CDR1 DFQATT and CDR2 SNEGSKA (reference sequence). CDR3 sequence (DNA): TGCAGTGCTCGCAGACTAGCGGGGCCCACAGATACGCAGTATTTT. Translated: CSARRLAGPTDTQYF.

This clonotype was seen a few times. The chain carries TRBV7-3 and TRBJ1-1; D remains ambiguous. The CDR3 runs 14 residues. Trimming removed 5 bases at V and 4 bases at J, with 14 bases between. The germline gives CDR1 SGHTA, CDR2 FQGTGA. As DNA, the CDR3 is TGTGCCAGCAGCCTCAAGTGGACGGGCACTGAAGCTTTCTTT. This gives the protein CASSLKWTGTEAFF.

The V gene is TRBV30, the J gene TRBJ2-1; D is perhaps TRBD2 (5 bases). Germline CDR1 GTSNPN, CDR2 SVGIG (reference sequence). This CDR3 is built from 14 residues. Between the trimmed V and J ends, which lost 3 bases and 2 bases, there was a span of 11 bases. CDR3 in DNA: TGTGCCTGGAGGAGAGGGAGAACCTACAATGAGCAGTTCTTC. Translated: CAWRRGRTYNEQFF.

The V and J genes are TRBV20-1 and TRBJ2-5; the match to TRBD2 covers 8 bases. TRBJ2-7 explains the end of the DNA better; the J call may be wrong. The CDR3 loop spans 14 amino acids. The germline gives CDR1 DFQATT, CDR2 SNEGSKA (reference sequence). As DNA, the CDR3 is TGCAGTGCTTCAGGACTAGCCGAAGCTTACGAGCAGTACTTC. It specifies CSASGLAEAYEQYF.

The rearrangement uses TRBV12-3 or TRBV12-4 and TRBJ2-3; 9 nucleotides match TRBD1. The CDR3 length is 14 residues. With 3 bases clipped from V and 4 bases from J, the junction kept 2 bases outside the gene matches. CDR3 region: CASSFRQGADTQYF. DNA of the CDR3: TGTGCCAGCAGTTTTAGACAGGGGGCAGATACGCAGTATTTT.

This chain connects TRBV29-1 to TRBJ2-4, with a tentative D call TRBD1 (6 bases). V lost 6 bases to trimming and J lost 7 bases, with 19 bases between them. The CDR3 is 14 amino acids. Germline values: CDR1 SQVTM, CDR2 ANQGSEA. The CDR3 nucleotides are TGCAGCGTCCAAACAGGGTCCTGGGGTAACATTCAGTACTTC. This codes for CSVQTGSWGNIQYF.

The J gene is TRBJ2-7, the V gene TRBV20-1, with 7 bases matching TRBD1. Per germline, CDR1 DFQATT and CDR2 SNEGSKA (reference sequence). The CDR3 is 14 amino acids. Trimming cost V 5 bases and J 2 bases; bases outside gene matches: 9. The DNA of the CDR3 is TGCAGTGCTCCCCGACAGGGTACAACCTACGAGCAGTACTTC. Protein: CSAPRQGTTYEQYF.

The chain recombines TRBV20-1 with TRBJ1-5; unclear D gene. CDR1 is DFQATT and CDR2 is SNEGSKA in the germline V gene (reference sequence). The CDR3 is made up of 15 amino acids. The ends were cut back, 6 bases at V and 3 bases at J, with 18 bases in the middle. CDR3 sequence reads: CSAARGESFNQPQHF. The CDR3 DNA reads TGCAGTGCCGCCCGTGGCGAGAGTTTCAATCAGCCCCAGCATTTT.

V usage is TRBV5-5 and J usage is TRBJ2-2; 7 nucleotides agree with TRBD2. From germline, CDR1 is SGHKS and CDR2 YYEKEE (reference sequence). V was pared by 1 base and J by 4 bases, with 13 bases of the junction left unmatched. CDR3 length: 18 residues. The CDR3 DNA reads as TGTGCCAGCAGCTTGAGGATCGGGGGAGGGGCGACCACCGGGGAGCTGTTTTTT. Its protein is CASSLRIGGGATTGELFF.